The T cell receptor (beta chain) under discussion was sequenced for a study of T cell changes during pregnancy in multiple sclerosis. Germline V CDR1 and CDR2: MGHDK, SYGVNS. The CDR3 contains 12 residues. Trimming took 3 bases from V and 5 from J, leaving 7 bases between them. Generated by immunoSEQ multiplex PCR, the TCRdb table keeps only in-frame clones and is missing some. The repertoire has about 48,000 clones, 94% of them found once; the top ten carry 0.45% to 0.55%. The sequencing used CD4+ T cells from peripheral blood mononuclear cells, collected in the first trimester of pregnancy. This sequence originates from a female donor with multiple sclerosis, enrolled in a pregnancy study. The chain employs TRBV25-1 and TRBJ1-1; D ambiguous. In DNA form, the CDR3 reads TGTGCCAGCAGTGATGCGGGGACTGAAGCTTTCTTT. Translating gives CASSDAGTEAFF. Based on the CDR3 plus reference TRBV25-1 and TRBJ1-1, the full variable domain is EADIYQTPRYLVIGTGKKITLECSQTMGHDKMYWYQQDPGMELHLIHYSYGVNSTEKGDLSSESTVSRIRTEHFPLTLESARPSHTSQYLCASSDAGTEAFFGQGTRLTVV.